This TCR beta chain was observed in a study of cytomegalovirus exposure and HLA in healthy donors. Regarding the study as a whole: As a later analysis showed, a missense DCLRE1C variant was linked to trimming of TCR beta V- and J-genes. In a later analysis, compared with equally common non-associated chains, HLA-associated beta chains were more expanded. Accurate HLA-A and HLA-B prediction from TCR beta sequences was reported for most subjects. As confirmed in vitro, a few CMV-associated chains were specific for CMV antigens.

The PCR contained 60 Vbeta and 13 Jbeta primers. Repertoires were generated with immunoSEQ multiplex PCR, while TCRdb's copy carries only in-frame clones and drops some. The sample includes around 230,000 clones, around 80% of them seen just once. Points on this clone: Its antigen is unidentified.

The CDR3 contains 14 residues. V shed 4 bases and J 7 bases; nucleotides not matched to a gene: 7. Germline V gene data show CDR1 as WNHNN and CDR2 as SYGVQD (reference sequence). The origin of this receptor is a boy under 18 in good health and CMV-seronegative. The sequenced material came from PBMCs. J is TRBJ1-1 and V is TRBV10-1, with TRBD1 matching over 9 bases. CDR3 amino acids: CASSVDRGGSEAFF. The CDR3 DNA reads as TGCGCCAGCAGTGTGGACAGGGGAGGCAGTGAAGCTTTCTTT.